The 26 T cell receptor beta chains below come from one sample, sequenced in a study of low-dose radiotherapy and immunotherapy resistance in tumors. TRAV- and TRBV-specific primers primed first-strand cDNA, covering alpha and beta chains. TCRs were put through approximately 20 PCR cycles of amplification with Phusion. A constant-region primer and the V-primer adapter served as the primer pair. TCRdb re-called the reads with MiXCR, one entry per CDR3 protein. The repertoire holds 65,000 to 95,000 distinct CDR3 sequences, with approximately 19% as singletons. Time point meaning: before trial treatment. The sample here was PBMCs, taken before treatment. The receptors shown here come from a male donor with prostate cancer.

In the case of this clonotype: Just one base apart from a much larger clone, this may be a read error. The chain recombines TRBV28 with TRBJ1-4, with 7 bases matching TRBD1. J lost 7 bases, V lost 3 bases, and 8 bases had no gene match. This CDR3 has 15 amino acids. Germline V lookup: CDR1 MDHEN, CDR2 SYDVKM. CDR3 in amino acids: CASSFQQGEGEKLFF. The DNA of the CDR3 is TGTGCCAGCAGTTTCCAGCAGGGGGAAGGTGAAAAACTGTTTTTT.

The sample holds many counts of this clonotype. The V call is TRBV25-1, the J call TRBJ2-6; D is undetermined. The V gene's germline CDR1 is MGHDK and CDR2 SYGVNS. CDR3 length: 13 amino acids. Trimming removed 6 bases at V and 3 bases at J, with 6 bases between. The CDR3 spells CASSLGGANVLTF. CDR3 sequence (DNA): TGTGCCAGCAGCCTTGGTGGGGCCAACGTCCTGACTTTC.

This clonotype has ten or more counts. The chain employs TRBV3-1 and TRBJ1-6; D unclear. Looked up from germline, CDR1 is LGHDT and CDR2 is YNNKEL (reference sequence). This CDR3 region has 13 residues. Trimming stripped 4 bases from V and 10 bases from J, with 11 bases between. The CDR3 region has the DNA TGTGCCAGCAGCCCTTCGATCGTATCACCCCTCCACTTT. Its protein is CASSPSIVSPLHF.

This clonotype was counted at least ten times. The rearrangement links TRBV25-1 to TRBJ2-7; D assignment may be TRBD1 or TRBD2 (5 bases each). Looked up from germline, CDR1 is MGHDK and CDR2 is SYGVNS. The CDR3 sequence is 14 residues long. V dropped 1 base and J dropped 1 base, with 8 bases sitting between them. CDR3 protein: CASSESGASYEQYF. The CDR3 nucleotides are TGTGCCAGCAGTGAATCCGGGGCATCCTACGAGCAGTACTTC.

This clonotype came up many times. V is TRBV29-1 and J is TRBJ2-7; 7 bases match TRBD2. This CDR3 has 12 residues. The germline gives CDR1 SQVTM, CDR2 ANQGSEA. V lost 4 bases and J lost 2; bases outside the gene matches: 2. CDR3 amino acids: CSVAGGAYEQYF. DNA of the CDR3: TGCAGCGTTGCTGGGGGGGCCTACGAGCAGTACTTC.

This clonotype was picked up many times. V gene TRBV29-1 combines with J gene TRBJ2-7; perhaps TRBD1 as D (6 bases). With 4 bases removed from V and 0 bases from J, the gap between germline ends came to 16 bases. The CDR3 extends over 15 amino acids. CDR1 and CDR2 from the germline V gene are SQVTM and ANQGSEA. The CDR3 loop reads CSVVLDSKSSYEQYF. CDR3 nucleotide sequence: TGCAGCGTTGTCCTGGACAGTAAAAGCTCCTACGAGCAGTACTTC.

This clonotype was recorded many times. The chain recombines TRBV6-1 with TRBJ1-1, with D possibly TRBD1 on 6 matching bases. Germline CDR1 MNHNS, CDR2 SASEGT. The CDR3 totals 12 residues. V was clipped by 8 bases and J by 8 bases, with 15 bases between them. CDR3 sequence reads: CASSRQAEEAFF. The CDR3 nucleotides are TGTGCCAGCTCGAGACAGGCGGAAGAAGCTTTCTTT.

In its sample, this clonotype was seen many times. The rearrangement joins TRBV7-9 to TRBJ2-3; 9 bases agree with TRBD2. Germline assignment: CDR1 SEHNR and CDR2 FQNEAQ (reference sequence). V lost 8 bases and J lost 3; bases outside the gene matches: 6. The CDR3 totals 14 residues. CDR3 DNA sequence: TGTGCCAGCGGGAATAGCGGGGGTACAGATACGCAGTATTTT. This encodes CASGNSGGTDTQYF. Looking up the rest from reference TRBV7-9 and TRBJ2-3 gives the full variable domain: DTGVSQNPRHKITKRGQNVTFRCDPISEHNRLYWYRQTLGQGPEFLTYFQNEAQLEKSRLLSDRFSAERPKGSFSTLEIQRTEQGDSAMYLCASGNSGGTDTQYFGPGTRLTVL.

This clonotype was picked up many times. This rearrangement joins TRBV4-3 to TRBJ2-3, with D perhaps matching TRBD2 (5 bases). Trimming stripped 0 bases from V and 3 bases from J, with 10 bases between. This CDR3 region has 15 residues. The germline V gene encodes CDR1 LGHNA and CDR2 YSLEER. The CDR3 region is CASSQEKLGTDTQYF. The CDR3 region has the DNA TGCGCCAGCAGCCAAGAGAAACTAGGAACAGATACGCAGTATTTT.

This clonotype was counted at least ten times. This chain links TRBV28 with TRBJ1-5, with 8 bases fitting TRBD1. Trimming cost V 1 base and J 6 bases; bases outside gene matches: 5. CDR1 is MDHEN and CDR2 is SYDVKM in the germline V gene. There are 15 residues in the CDR3. CDR3 nucleotide sequence: TGTGCCAGCAGTTTATACCAGGGGGCCGGTCAGCCCCAGCATTTT. Translation: CASSLYQGAGQPQHF.

This clonotype has a count of ten or more. The chain employs TRBV6-2 or TRBV6-3 and TRBJ2-7, with D perhaps being TRBD1 or TRBD2 (6 bases each). Between the trimmed V and J ends, which lost 6 bases and 9 bases, there was a span of 24 bases. This CDR3 is built from 15 residues. Per germline, CDR1 MNHEY and CDR2 SVGEGT. The CDR3 coding sequence is TGTGCCAGCAGGGGGACGGGGGCAGCGTCCTTGATGCAGTACTTC. Amino acid sequence: CASRGTGAASLMQYF.

This clonotype was picked up many times. This chain joins TRBV29-1 and TRBJ1-6; D is uncertain. Germline lookup yields CDR1 SQVTM and CDR2 ANQGSEA. This CDR3 region has 15 residues. V shed 7 bases and J shed 8 bases, with 21 bases lying between them. CDR3 bases: TGCAGCGAGCCCTTTCCCGGCGCGGTCCATTCACCCCTCCACTTT. Residues: CSEPFPGAVHSPLHF.

In its sample, this clonotype was seen a few times. This probably arose from a read error, given a far larger clone one base away. The chain is built from TRBV28 and TRBJ2-1; no firm D call. This CDR3 region has 12 residues. Trimming stripped 7 bases from V and 10 bases from J, with 14 bases between. Germline V gene sequence: CDR1 MDHEN, CDR2 SYDVKM. Here the CDR3 DNA reads TGTGCCAGCATGGCTAAATCCGACGAGCAGTTCTTC. This codes for CASMAKSDEQFF.

This clonotype was seen ten or more times. V gene TRBV28 combines with J gene TRBJ1-2, with a possible D match to TRBD1 (5 bases). CDR3 length equals 14 residues. V gave up 8 bases and J gave up 8 bases, with 21 bases separating them. Germline loops: CDR1 MDHEN, CDR2 SYDVKM. The CDR3 is CASSRVGPAWGYTF. In DNA, the CDR3 is TGTGCCAGCTCCAGGGTAGGACCTGCTTGGGGCTACACCTTC.

This clonotype was found many times. The rearrangement uses TRBV14 and TRBJ2-7; the match to TRBD1 covers 11 bases. There are 19 residues in the CDR3. Germline assignment: CDR1 SGHDN and CDR2 FVKESK. The ends lost 2 bases at V and 5 bases at J; junction bases unmatched: 17. Written as DNA, the CDR3 is TGTGCCAGCAGCCAAATCTTTCCCGGGTTTCGGGACAGGGGGAACGAGCAGTACTTC. Its protein product is CASSQIFPGFRDRGNEQYF.

This clonotype was observed many times. The chain recombines TRBV18 with TRBJ2-5, with D unclear. The germline CDR1 and CDR2 sequences are KGHSH and LQKENI. The length of the CDR3 is 13 residues. V lost 4 bases to trimming and J lost 2 bases, with 8 bases between them. This CDR3 is CASSRSQQETQYF. In nucleotides, the CDR3 is TGTGCCAGCTCACGGTCGCAGCAAGAGACCCAGTACTTC. The variable domain in full, completed from reference TRBV18 and TRBJ2-5, reads NAGVMQNPRHLVRRRGQEARLRCSPMKGHSHVYWYRQLPEEGLKFMVYLQKENIIDESGMPKERFSAEFPKEGPSILRIQQVVRGDSAAYFCASSRSQQETQYFGPGTRLLVL.

This clonotype was seen just once. The gene calls are TRBV7-2 and TRBJ1-2, with 11 bases aligning to TRBD1. Germline lookup yields CDR1 SGHTA and CDR2 FQGNSA. V was clipped by 0 bases and J by 10 bases; unmatched bases: 16. The CDR3 has 18 residues. DNA of the CDR3: TGTGCCAGCAGCTTAGCGCCAGGACAGGGGGCGCGTGTGCGTGTCTACACCTTC. This gives the protein CASSLAPGQGARVRVYTF.

This clonotype was observed many times. The V and J genes are TRBV20-1 and TRBJ2-1; 15 bases are shared with TRBD2. The CDR3 loop spans 16 amino acids. V shed 5 bases, J shed 7 bases, and the junction held 9 bases outside the gene matches. Germline CDR1 is DFQATT and CDR2 is SNEGSKA (reference sequence). The DNA for the CDR3 is TGCAGTGCTGCCCGGGGACTAGCGGGGGGTTGGAATGAGCAGTTCTTC. It translates to CSAARGLAGGWNEQFF.

Points on this clonotype: A far larger clone is one nucleotide away, so this likely arose from a read error. The rearrangement links TRBV15 to TRBJ2-1; D unclear. Germline-derived CDR1 and CDR2 are LNHNV and YYDKDF (reference sequence). The CDR3 contains 15 residues. V lost 1 base to trimming and J lost 10 bases, with 17 bases between them. CDR3 protein: CATSRARSSGGEQFF. CDR3 nucleotide sequence: TGTGCCACCAGCAGAGCCCGTTCTTCAGGCGGCGAGCAGTTCTTC.

This clonotype was recorded many times. This rearrangement joins TRBV2 to TRBJ2-7; D uncertain. The germline V gene has CDR1 SNHLY and CDR2 FYNNEI. V was cut by 2 bases and J by 6 bases, with 14 bases left in between. The CDR3 length is 14 residues. In nucleotides, the CDR3 is TGTGCCAGCAGTGAATCTAGTCCTTCAGGCGAGCAGTACTTC. Translation: CASSESSPSGEQYF.

This clonotype was seen repeatedly, ten times or more. The CDR3 region has the DNA TGCAGTGCTAGAGATCCTAGCGGGTCCCGATGGGATACGCAGTATTTT. Protein sequence: CSARDPSGSRWDTQYF. The rearrangement links TRBV20-1 to TRBJ2-3, with TRBD2 matching 8 bases. From germline, CDR1 is DFQATT and CDR2 SNEGSKA (reference sequence). J was trimmed by 6 bases and V by 0 bases; bases with no gene match: 11. This CDR3 region has 16 residues.

This clonotype was counted many times. The rearrangement uses TRBV29-1 and TRBJ1-5, with D uncertain. Trimming removed 5 bases at V and 3 bases at J, with 5 bases between. CDR1 is SQVTM and CDR2 is ANQGSEA in the germline V gene. The CDR3 contains 11 residues. The CDR3 coding sequence is TGCAGCGTTCACTTCAATCAGCCCCAGCATTTT. Protein product: CSVHFNQPQHF.

In its sample, this clonotype was seen many times. This chain joins TRBV10-3 and TRBJ2-7; 10 bases line up with TRBD2. J gave up 4 bases and V 6 bases, and 6 bases lay outside the gene matches. The germline CDR1 and CDR2 sequences are ENHRY and SYGVKD. The CDR3 is 14 residues long. Here the CDR3 DNA reads TGTGCCATCAGCTTTGGGACTAGCGAATACGAGCAGTACTTC. Amino acids: CAISFGTSEYEQYF.

A note on this clonotype: This likely traces to a read error, being one base from a far larger clone. The chain employs TRBV4-2 and TRBJ2-7; TRBD2 matches 9 bases. This CDR3 has 20 amino acids. Losses at the gene ends were 4 bases for V and 7 bases for J; bases not matched to a gene: 26. Germline CDR1 is LGHNA and CDR2 is YNFKEQ. The CDR3 DNA reads as TGTGCCAGCAGCCCGCTAGGACTAGCGAGTCTGTCAAGCTCCTACAATGAGCAGTACTTC. Translating it yields CASSPLGLASLSSSYNEQYF.

This clonotype was seen at least ten times. The chain joins TRBV28 to TRBJ1-2, with 9 bases that match TRBD1. CDR3 length: 14 residues. Trimming cost V 2 bases and J 8 bases; bases outside gene matches: 6. Germline V lookup: CDR1 MDHEN, CDR2 SYDVKM. CDR3 sequence reads: CASSLGQGLGGYTF. The CDR3 coding sequence is TGTGCCAGCAGTTTAGGACAGGGGCTGGGCGGCTACACCTTC.

This chain connects TRBV23-1 to TRBJ2-1; TRBD2 matches 13 bases. TRBV23-1 is labeled an ORF, and its function is uncertain. V shed 0 bases and J 6 bases; nucleotides not matched to a gene: 17. The CDR3 loop spans 21 amino acids. DNA for the CDR3: TGCGCCAGCAGTCAATCCTACGGACTAGCGGGAGAGGGGGTCTGGGTCAATGAGCAGTTCTTC. Translating gives CASSQSYGLAGEGVWVNEQFF.